This T cell receptor (beta chain) was captured in a study of blood T cell repertoires in COVID-19. Study at large: Specimens from acute and convalescent COVID-19 originated in the United States, Italy and Spain. Nucleic acid was either cDNA or gDNA, and it came from T cells, B-cell-depleted T cells, or PBMCs.

V trimming: 1 base; J trimming: 4 bases; junction bases outside the gene matches: 4. Germline V gives CDR1 SQVTM, CDR2 ANQGSEA. This CDR3 is built from 14 residues. In the authors' workflow: Cell counts per sample came from amplifying reference gene primers. The assay was immunoSEQ multiplex PCR, and TCRdb's table has in-frame clones only and misses some. The D gene and trimming were derived from the DNA, and the V and J assignments and clone size from that table. The data show 170,000 or so clones, with approximately 86% seen just once and roughly 7% held by the top ten. Sequenced sample: peripheral blood. The rearrangement uses TRBV29-1 and TRBJ2-5, with TRBD1 identical over 9 bases. The TCR sequence derives from a man over 45 with active or convalescent COVID-19. CDR3 region: CSVEGQGVSETQYF. CDR3 DNA: TGCAGCGTTGAAGGACAGGGGGTGTCAGAGACCCAGTACTTC.